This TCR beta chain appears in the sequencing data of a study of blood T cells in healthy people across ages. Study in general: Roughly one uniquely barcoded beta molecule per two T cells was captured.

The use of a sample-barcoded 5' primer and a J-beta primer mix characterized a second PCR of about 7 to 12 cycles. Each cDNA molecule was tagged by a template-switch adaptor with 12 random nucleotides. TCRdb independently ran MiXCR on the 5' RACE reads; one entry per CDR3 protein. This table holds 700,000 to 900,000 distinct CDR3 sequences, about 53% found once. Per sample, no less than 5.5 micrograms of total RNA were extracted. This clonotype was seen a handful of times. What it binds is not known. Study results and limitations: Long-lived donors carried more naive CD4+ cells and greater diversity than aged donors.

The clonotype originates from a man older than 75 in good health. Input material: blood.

The CDR3: CSVVPSGTQETQYF. DNA of the CDR3: TGCAGCGTTGTCCCTAGCGGGACCCAAGAGACCCAGTACTTC. The gene calls are TRBV29-1 and TRBJ2-5; 9 bases are shared with TRBD2. V gave up 4 bases and J gave up 1 base; unmatched junction bases: 4. CDR3 length: 14 amino acids. CDR1 and CDR2 (germline): SQVTM, ANQGSEA.